Below, one T cell receptor beta chain is given with its context. This CDR3 has 15 amino acids. Germline V gene lookup returns CDR1 SGHKS and CDR2 YYEKEE (reference sequence). V shed 4 bases, J shed 4 bases, and the junction held 11 bases outside the gene matches. The sample belongs to a study of blood T cell repertoires in COVID-19. In the study overall: Italy, Spain and the United States were the sources of the convalescent and acute COVID-19 samples. In each case, the material was cDNA or gDNA derived from T cells, B-cell-depleted T cells, or PBMCs.

Assay: immunoSEQ multiplex PCR; the TCRdb copy retains only in-frame clones and omits some. This sample has roughly 24,000 clones, with approximately 91% found just once. The TCR was taken from a man between 70 and 80 years old with COVID-19, enrolled during active disease. This chain joins TRBV5-5 and TRBJ2-7; 7 bases are a match to TRBD1. The specimen sequenced was peripheral blood. The CDR3 nucleotides are TGTGCCAGCAGCCAATCGACAGGGCCGGTATACGAGCAGTACTTC. This encodes CASSQSTGPVYEQYF.